A single sample is the source of the 13 T cell receptor beta chains below, sequenced in a study of cytomegalovirus exposure and HLA in healthy donors. PCR amplification relied on 60 Vbeta primers (plus 13 Jbeta primers). Here immunoSEQ multiplex PCR was the method, and the copy in TCRdb shows in-frame clones only, minus some. The sample includes fewer than 95,000 clones, 85% seen only once; the top ten take 7.4%. The sequenced material came from PBMCs. These receptors were taken from a man in his forties or fifties in good health and CMV-seropositive.

This clone came up once. The chain uses TRBV9 and TRBJ1-1; TRBD1 might be the D (6 bases). Trimming removed 7 bases from V and 2 bases from J, with 9 bases in between. The CDR3 consists of 12 residues. From germline, CDR1 is SGDLS and CDR2 YYNGEE. CDR3 sequence: CASLGANTEAFF. CDR3 nucleotides: TGTGCCAGCTTGGGGGCTAACACTGAAGCTTTCTTT.

This chain uses TRBV7-9 with TRBJ2-1; 7 bases are a match to TRBD2. The CDR3 has 15 residues. CDR1 and CDR2 (germline): SEHNR, FQNEAQ (reference sequence). Losses at the gene ends were 5 bases for V and 0 bases for J; bases not matched to a gene: 4. CDR3 region: CASSRGEVSYNEQFF. CDR3 DNA sequence: TGTGCCAGCAGCCGGGGGGAGGTCTCCTACAATGAGCAGTTCTTC.

The chain is built from TRBV30 and TRBJ1-5, with 9 positions matching TRBD1. This CDR3 is built from 12 residues. Germline assignment: CDR1 GTSNPN and CDR2 SVGIG (reference sequence). The V and J ends lost 5 bases and 7 bases, in that order; junction bases with no gene match: 3. CDR3 residues: CAWGTGKQPQHF. CDR3 sequence (DNA): TGTGCCTGGGGGACAGGGAAGCAGCCCCAGCATTTT.

In this sample, this clone turned up once. The chain couples TRBV7-8 to TRBJ2-7, with D possibly being TRBD1 (5 bases). The CDR3 consists of 15 residues. CDR1 and CDR2 from the germline V gene are SGHVS and FQNEAQ. Deletions cut 2 bases from V and 3 bases from J, with 14 bases between. Here the CDR3 DNA reads TGTGCCAGCAGCTTAATTGGGCAGGGTTTCTACGAGCAGTACTTC. Protein product: CASSLIGQGFYEQYF.

J is TRBJ1-2 and V is TRBV25-1; no firm D call. V lost 6 bases, J lost 8 bases, and 16 bases lay in between. This CDR3 is 13 amino acids long. Germline CDR1 is MGHDK and CDR2 is SYGVNS. The CDR3 region is CASRGSGLWGYTF. CDR3 DNA sequence: TGTGCCAGCAGGGGTAGCGGGCTCTGGGGCTACACCTTC.

The V and J genes are TRBV6-6 and TRBJ2-1, with D perhaps matching TRBD1 (6 bases). Trimming removed 4 bases from V and 4 bases from J, with 8 bases in between. Per the germline V gene, CDR1 is MNHNY and CDR2 is SVGAGI (reference sequence). The CDR3 loop spans 13 amino acids. As DNA, the CDR3 is TGTGCCAGCAGTTTGCAGGGGTACAATGAGCAGTTCTTC. The encoded protein is CASSLQGYNEQFF.

The V call is TRBV27, the J call TRBJ1-1; TRBD1 agrees at 7 bases. The ends lost 4 bases at V and 5 bases at J; junction bases unmatched: 7. This CDR3 is 14 amino acids long. Germline-derived CDR1 and CDR2 are MNHEY and SMNVEV (reference sequence). The CDR3 is CASSSQGGGTEAFF. The CDR3 DNA is TGTGCCAGCAGTTCCCAGGGGGGTGGAACTGAAGCTTTCTTT.

The V gene is TRBV7-9, the J gene TRBJ2-7, with D maybe TRBD2 (6 bases). Germline V gene sequence: CDR1 SEHNR, CDR2 FQNEAQ (reference sequence). The germline V and J ends were trimmed by 2 bases and 4 bases, with 18 bases remaining between them. The CDR3 covers 16 residues. CDR3 in DNA: TGTGCCAGCAGCTTAACTACGGGACTCCTCATGTACGAGCAGTACTTC. Translation: CASSLTTGLLMYEQYF.

The chain is built from TRBV6-6 and TRBJ1-5; perhaps TRBD1 as D (5 bases). Germline V gene sequence: CDR1 MNHNY, CDR2 SVGAGI (reference sequence). This CDR3 is 13 amino acids long. Between the trimmed V and J ends, which lost 5 bases and 4 bases, there was a span of 9 bases. The CDR3: CASSLDRNQPQHF. In nucleotides, the CDR3 is TGTGCCAGCAGTCTTGACAGAAATCAGCCCCAGCATTTT.

For this clone: The germline gene is not matched at one end of the junction; a read error may be the cause. The gene calls are TRBV7-7 and TRBJ2-3; 10 positions match TRBD2. This CDR3 is built from 14 residues. The V gene's germline CDR1 is SSHAT and CDR2 FNYEAQ (reference sequence). CDR3 bases: TGTGCTAGCAGCCGTAGCGGGAGGACAGATACGCAGTATTTT. Translating gives CASSRSGRTDTQYF.

The V and J genes are TRBV4-2 and TRBJ2-5; 7 bases fit TRBD2. V lost 4 bases and J lost 1; bases outside the gene matches: 3. This CDR3 region has 14 residues. Per germline, CDR1 LGHNA and CDR2 YNFKEQ. This CDR3 reads CASSRERGQETQYF. In DNA, the CDR3 is TGTGCCAGCAGCCGAGAGCGGGGCCAAGAGACCCAGTACTTC.

The chain recombines TRBV15 with TRBJ1-2; 7 positions agree with TRBD1. J gave up 6 bases and V 9 bases, and 10 bases lay outside the gene matches. The germline V gene has CDR1 LNHNV and CDR2 YYDKDF (reference sequence). The CDR3 covers 13 residues. The CDR3 coding sequence is TGTGCCACGTCAGACAGGGACATTAATGGCTACACCTTC. This encodes CATSDRDINGYTF.

In its sample, this clone was seen a few times. V gene TRBV19 combines with J gene TRBJ2-7; 10 bases line up with TRBD1. The CDR3 is 16 residues long. Trimming removed 2 bases from V and 5 bases from J; junction bases left unmatched: 9. Germline assignment: CDR1 LNHDA and CDR2 SQIVND (reference sequence). CDR3 bases: TGTGCCAGTAGTATACCTCGGACAGGGGGTTTGGACGAGCAGTACTTC. The encoded protein is CASSIPRTGGLDEQYF.